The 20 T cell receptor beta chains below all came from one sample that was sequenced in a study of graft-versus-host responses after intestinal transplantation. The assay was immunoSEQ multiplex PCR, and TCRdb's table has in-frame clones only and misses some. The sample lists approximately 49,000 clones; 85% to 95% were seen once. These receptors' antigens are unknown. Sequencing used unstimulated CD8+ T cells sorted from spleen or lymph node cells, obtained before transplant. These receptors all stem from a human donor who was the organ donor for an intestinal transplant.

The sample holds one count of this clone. The CDR3 reads CASSILAGVETQYF. CDR3 in DNA: TGTGCCAGTAGTATACTAGCGGGGGTGGAGACCCAGTACTTC. The chain is built from TRBV19 and TRBJ2-5; the match to TRBD2 covers 10 bases. Germline CDR1 is LNHDA and CDR2 is SQIVND (reference sequence). V dropped 2 bases and J dropped 5; count of bases not matched to a gene: 2. The CDR3 spans 14 residues.

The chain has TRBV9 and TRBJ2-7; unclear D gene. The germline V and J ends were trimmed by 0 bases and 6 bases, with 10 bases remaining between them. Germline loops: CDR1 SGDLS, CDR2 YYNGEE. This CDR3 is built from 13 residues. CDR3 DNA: TGTGCCAGCAGCGTAGCCCCGCTCGCCGAGCAGTACTTC. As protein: CASSVAPLAEQYF.

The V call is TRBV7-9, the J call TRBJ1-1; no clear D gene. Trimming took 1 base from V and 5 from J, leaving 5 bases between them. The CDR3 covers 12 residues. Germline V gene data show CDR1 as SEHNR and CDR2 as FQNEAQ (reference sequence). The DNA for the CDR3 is TGTGCCAGCAGCTTAGACGGGACTGAAGCTTTCTTT. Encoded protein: CASSLDGTEAFF.

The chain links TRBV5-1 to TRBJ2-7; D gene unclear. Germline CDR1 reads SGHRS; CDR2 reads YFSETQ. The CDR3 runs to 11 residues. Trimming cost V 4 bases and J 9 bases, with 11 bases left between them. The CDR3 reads CASSLDTTQYF. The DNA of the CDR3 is TGCGCCAGCAGCCTAGACACGACGCAGTACTTC.

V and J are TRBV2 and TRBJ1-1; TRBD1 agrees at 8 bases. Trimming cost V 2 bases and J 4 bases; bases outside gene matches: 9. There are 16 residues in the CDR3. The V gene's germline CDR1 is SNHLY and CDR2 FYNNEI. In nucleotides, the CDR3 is TGTGCCAGCAGTGAACCCGCAGACAGGGGTCTCACTGAAGCTTTCTTT. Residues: CASSEPADRGLTEAFF.

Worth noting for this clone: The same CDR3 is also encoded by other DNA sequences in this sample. CDR3 in amino acids: CASSLGDSPLHF. CDR3 bases: TGTGCCAGCAGCTTGGGTGATTCACCCCTCCACTTT. This chain connects TRBV5-6 to TRBJ1-6, with unresolved D. Trimming removed 0 bases at V and 8 bases at J, with 3 bases between. From germline, CDR1 is SGHDT and CDR2 YYEEEE. The CDR3 consists of 12 residues. Full variable domain (remainder filled in from reference TRBV5-6 and TRBJ1-6): DAGVTQSPTHLIKTRGQQVTLRCSPKSGHDTVSWYQQALGQGPQFIFQYYEEEERQRGNFPDRFSGHQFPNYSSELNVNALLLGDSALYLCASSLGDSPLHFGNGTRLTVT.

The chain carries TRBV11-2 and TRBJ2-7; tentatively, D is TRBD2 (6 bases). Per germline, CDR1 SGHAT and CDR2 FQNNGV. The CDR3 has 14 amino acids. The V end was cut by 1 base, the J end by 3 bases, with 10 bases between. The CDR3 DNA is TGTGCCAGCAGCTTAGCCACCGGGAGCTACGAGCAGTACTTC. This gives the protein CASSLATGSYEQYF.

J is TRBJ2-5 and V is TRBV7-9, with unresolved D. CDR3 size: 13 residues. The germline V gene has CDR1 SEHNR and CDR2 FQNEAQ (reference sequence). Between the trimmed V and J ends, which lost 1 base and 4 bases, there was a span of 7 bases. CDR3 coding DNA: TGTGCCAGCAGCTTAGACTATCTAGAGACCCAGTACTTC. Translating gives CASSLDYLETQYF.

Here the CDR3 reads CASSYSPQGAEAFF. The CDR3 nucleotides read TGTGCCAGCAGTTACTCGCCTCAGGGGGCTGAAGCTTTCTTT. The chain links TRBV6-5 to TRBJ1-1, with 7 bases aligning to TRBD1. V trimming: 0 bases; J trimming: 6 bases; junction bases outside the gene matches: 4. The CDR3 has 14 amino acids. The germline gives CDR1 MNHEY, CDR2 SVGAGI.

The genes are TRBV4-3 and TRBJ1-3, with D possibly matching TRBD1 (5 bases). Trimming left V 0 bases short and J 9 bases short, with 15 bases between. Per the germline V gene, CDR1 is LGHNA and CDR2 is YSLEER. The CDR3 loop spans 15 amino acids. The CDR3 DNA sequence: TGCGCCAGCAGCCAAGATAGATCGGGGGGACGCACCATATATTTT. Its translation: CASSQDRSGGRTIYF.

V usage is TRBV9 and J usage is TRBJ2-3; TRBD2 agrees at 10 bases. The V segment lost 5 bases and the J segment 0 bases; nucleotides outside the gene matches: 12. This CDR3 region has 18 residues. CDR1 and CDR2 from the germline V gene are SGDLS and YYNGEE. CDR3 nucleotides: TGTGCCAGCAGTCCTTACGGGGGACTAGCGAGTAGCACAGATACGCAGTATTTT. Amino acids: CASSPYGGLASSTDTQYF.

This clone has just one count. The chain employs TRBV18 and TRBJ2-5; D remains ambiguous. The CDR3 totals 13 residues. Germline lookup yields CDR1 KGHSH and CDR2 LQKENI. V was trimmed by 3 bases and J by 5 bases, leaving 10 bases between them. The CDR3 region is CASSPQERETQYF. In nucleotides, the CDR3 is TGTGCCAGCTCACCTCAGGAACGGGAGACCCAGTACTTC.

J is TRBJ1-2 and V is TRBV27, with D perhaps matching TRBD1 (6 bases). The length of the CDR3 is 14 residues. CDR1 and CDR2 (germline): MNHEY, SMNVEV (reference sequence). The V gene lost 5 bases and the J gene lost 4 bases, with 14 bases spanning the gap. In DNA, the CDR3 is TGTGCCAGCAGTCCACCTGGGGGCGCCTATGGCTACACCTTC. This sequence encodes CASSPPGGAYGYTF.

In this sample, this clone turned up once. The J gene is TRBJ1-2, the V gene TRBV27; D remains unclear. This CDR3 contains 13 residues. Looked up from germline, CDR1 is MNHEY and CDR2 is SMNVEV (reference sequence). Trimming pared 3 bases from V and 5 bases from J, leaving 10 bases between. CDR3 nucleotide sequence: TGTGCCAGCAGTTTTTCGGATTTTTATGGCTACACCTTC. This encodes CASSFSDFYGYTF.

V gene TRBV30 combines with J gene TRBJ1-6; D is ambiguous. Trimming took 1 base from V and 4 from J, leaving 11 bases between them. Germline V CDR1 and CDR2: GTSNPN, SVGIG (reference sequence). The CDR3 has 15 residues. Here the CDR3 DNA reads TGTGCCTGGAGTGCGGCACGCGGATATAATTCACCCCTCCACTTT. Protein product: CAWSAARGYNSPLHF.

In nucleotides, the CDR3 is TGCGCCAGCAGCTCCTTGGACCGGGACAGGGGACCCCAAGAGACCCAGTACTTC. This sequence encodes CASSSLDRDRGPQETQYF. This sequence joins TRBV5-1 and TRBJ2-5; 10 nucleotides match TRBD1. The CDR3 length is 18 residues. In germline, CDR1 is SGHRS, CDR2 YFSETQ. The ends lost 3 bases at V and 1 base at J; junction bases unmatched: 12. Complete variable domain (other parts from reference TRBV5-1 and TRBJ2-5): KAGVTQTPRYLIKTRGQQVTLSCSPISGHRSVSWYQQTPGQGLQFLFEYFSETQRNKGNFPGRFSGRQFSNSRSEMNVSTLELGDSALYLCASSSLDRDRGPQETQYFGPGTRLLVL.

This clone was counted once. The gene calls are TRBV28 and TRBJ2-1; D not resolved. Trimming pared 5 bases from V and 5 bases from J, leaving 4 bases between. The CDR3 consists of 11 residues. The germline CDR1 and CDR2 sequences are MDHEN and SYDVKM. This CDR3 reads CASSTNNEQFF. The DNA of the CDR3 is TGTGCCAGCAGTACGAACAATGAGCAGTTCTTC.

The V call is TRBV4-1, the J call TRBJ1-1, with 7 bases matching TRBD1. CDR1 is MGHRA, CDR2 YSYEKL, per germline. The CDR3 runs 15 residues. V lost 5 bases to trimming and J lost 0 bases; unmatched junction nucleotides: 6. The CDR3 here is CASSAATGMNTEAFF. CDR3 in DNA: TGCGCCAGCAGCGCAGCGACAGGGATGAACACTGAAGCTTTCTTT.

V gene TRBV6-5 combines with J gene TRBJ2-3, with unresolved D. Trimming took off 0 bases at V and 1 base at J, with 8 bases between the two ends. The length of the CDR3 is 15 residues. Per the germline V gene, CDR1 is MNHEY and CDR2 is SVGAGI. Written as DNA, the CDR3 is TGTGCCAGCAGTTACTCGCCCGGGCGCACAGATACGCAGTATTTT. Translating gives CASSYSPGRTDTQYF.

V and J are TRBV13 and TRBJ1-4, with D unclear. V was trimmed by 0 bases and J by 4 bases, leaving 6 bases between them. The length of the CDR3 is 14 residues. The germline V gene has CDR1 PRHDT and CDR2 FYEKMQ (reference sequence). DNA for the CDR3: TGTGCCAGCAGCTTAGGCCGGGGTAATGAAAAACTGTTTTTT. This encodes CASSLGRGNEKLFF.